One sample yielded the 8 T cell receptor beta chains listed below, sequenced in a study of CD8 T cells in ankylosing spondylitis. Using its own MiXCR run on the 5' RACE reads, TCRdb lists one record per CDR3 protein. The table has roughly 230,000 distinct CDR3 sequences, 18% seen once. Material: blood, either unsorted or a sorted T cell fraction (not recorded which). These receptors were obtained from a male donor with ankylosing spondylitis or in good health (not recorded which).

The genes are TRBV6-5 and TRBJ1-6; no definite D call. The V and J ends lost 2 bases and 13 bases respectively, with 12 bases between them. The CDR3 is 13 amino acids. Germline V lookup: CDR1 MNHEY, CDR2 SVGAGI. The CDR3 loop reads CASSYGPTGPLHF. The CDR3 coding sequence is TGTGCCAGCAGTTACGGGCCCACCGGTCCCCTCCACTTT.

This clonotype appeared a few times. The chain employs TRBV12-3 or TRBV12-4 and TRBJ2-7; 8 bases map to TRBD2. This CDR3 is 14 amino acids long. V dropped 4 bases and J dropped 3; count of bases not matched to a gene: 5. The CDR3 loop is CASSSLAEGYEQYF. The CDR3 DNA sequence: TGTGCCAGCAGTTCACTAGCGGAGGGCTACGAGCAGTACTTC.

The CDR3 DNA follows: TGTGCCAGCAGCGTAGCGGAGGGATTCACAGATACGCAGTATTTT. Translated: CASSVAEGFTDTQYF. The V gene is TRBV9, the J gene TRBJ2-3; weak D call: TRBD2 (6 bases). V was trimmed by 0 bases and J by 2 bases, leaving 10 bases between them. In germline, CDR1 is SGDLS, CDR2 YYNGEE. The CDR3 spans 15 residues.

The chain has TRBV6-1 and TRBJ2-2; weak D call: TRBD1 (5 bases). The CDR3 is 13 residues long. Germline-derived CDR1 and CDR2 are MNHNS and SASEGT. Trimming removed 6 bases from V and 6 bases from J, with 11 bases in between. The CDR3 spells CASSPPGSGELFF. The CDR3 DNA follows: TGTGCCAGCAGCCCCCCAGGGTCCGGGGAGCTGTTTTTT.

This sequence joins TRBV6-1 and TRBJ1-5, with 9 bases aligning to TRBD1. Germline trimming cut 1 base from V and 5 bases from J; bases unmatched to any gene: 0. The CDR3 length is 14 residues. From germline, CDR1 is MNHNS and CDR2 SASEGT. The CDR3 DNA follows: TGTGCCAGCAGTGAAGGACAGGGGGATCAGCCCCAGCATTTT. Protein sequence: CASSEGQGDQPQHF.

The chain uses TRBV29-1 and TRBJ2-1; D not resolved. The germline V and J ends were trimmed by 6 bases and 4 bases, with 13 bases remaining between them. The CDR3 loop spans 13 amino acids. Germline values: CDR1 SQVTM, CDR2 ANQGSEA. CDR3 sequence: CSVAAADYNEQFF. The CDR3 bases are TGCAGCGTCGCTGCGGCAGATTACAATGAGCAGTTCTTC.

V gene TRBV7-9 combines with J gene TRBJ2-1; no definite D call. This CDR3 region has 15 residues. V was clipped by 6 bases and J by 9 bases, with 21 bases between them. Per germline, CDR1 SEHNR and CDR2 FQNEAQ (reference sequence). The CDR3 sequence: CASRPGQAVYSEQFF. DNA of the CDR3: TGTGCCAGCAGACCCGGTCAGGCGGTTTATTCTGAGCAGTTCTTC.

In its sample, this clonotype was seen a few times. The chain joins TRBV20-1 to TRBJ1-2; D perhaps matches TRBD1 (5 bases). CDR1 DFQATT and CDR2 SNEGSKA come from the germline V gene (reference sequence). The V and J ends lost 0 bases and 8 bases respectively, with 10 bases between them. The CDR3 is made up of 12 amino acids. CDR3 in DNA: TGCAGTGCTAGAGATTCGGACAACGGCTACACCTTC. It is translated as CSARDSDNGYTF.